Below are 15 T cell receptor beta chains sequenced from a single sample in a study of blood T cell repertoires in COVID-19. Clones were sequenced by immunoSEQ multiplex PCR, and TCRdb holds only the in-frame ones, with some missing. The table has some 340,000 clones, roughly four fifths seen once. Sequenced: PBMCs or T cells enriched from blood (not recorded which). The receptors shown here come from a woman aged 45-65 years who had recovered from COVID-19.

V and J are TRBV5-8 and TRBJ2-7, with TRBD2 matching over 11 bases. Unmatched junction bases numbered 7, after V lost 4 bases and J lost 4 bases. CDR1 is SGHTS and CDR2 is YDEGEE in the germline V gene. The CDR3 has 15 residues. The CDR3: CASSRLAGGGYEQYF. The CDR3 bases are TGTGCCAGCAGCCGGCTAGCGGGAGGAGGTTACGAGCAGTACTTC.

This clone was observed once. The chain has TRBV29-1 and TRBJ2-3; maybe TRBD2 (6 bases). The V gene lost 6 bases and the J gene lost 6 bases, with 13 bases spanning the gap. Germline assignment: CDR1 SQVTM and CDR2 ANQGSEA. The length of the CDR3 is 12 residues. In nucleotides, the CDR3 is TGCAGCGTCCAGGTGGGGAGGGATACGCAGTATTTT. This gives the protein CSVQVGRDTQYF.

Only a few counts were recorded for this clone. J is TRBJ1-6 and V is TRBV6-2 or TRBV6-3; D might be TRBD1 (6 bases). The ends were cut back, 6 bases at V and 9 bases at J, with 24 bases in the middle. Germline V gene data show CDR1 as MNHEY and CDR2 as SVGEGT. The length of the CDR3 is 17 residues. The CDR3 DNA sequence: TGTGCCAGCAGCACAACGAGGGGGGGGGCCCGTGGTTCACCCCTCCACTTT. It codes for CASSTTRGGARGSPLHF.

The genes are TRBV25-1 and TRBJ1-6; a weak D match, TRBD1 (6 bases). The V gene's germline CDR1 is MGHDK and CDR2 SYGVNS. The CDR3 totals 14 residues. Trimming removed 5 bases from V and 7 bases from J, with 12 bases in between. In DNA form, the CDR3 reads TGTGCCAGCAGTTACGGACAGTCCAATTCACCCCTCCACTTT. This codes for CASSYGQSNSPLHF.

V and J are TRBV7-2 and TRBJ2-7, with a possible D match to TRBD2 (5 bases). Trimming pared 1 base from V and 7 bases from J, leaving 8 bases between. The V gene's germline CDR1 is SGHTA and CDR2 FQGNSA. This CDR3 spans 12 amino acids. CDR3 sequence (DNA): TGTGCCAGCAGCTTAGACTGGAGGGAGCAGTACTTC. Translation: CASSLDWREQYF. Full variable domain (remainder filled in from reference TRBV7-2 and TRBJ2-7): GAGVSQSPSNKVTEKGKDVELRCDPISGHTALYWYRQSLGQGLEFLIYFQGNSAPDKSGLPSDRFSAERTGGSVSTLTIQRTQQEDSAVYLCASSLDWREQYFGPGTRLTVT.

The V gene is TRBV6-1, the J gene TRBJ1-2; 11 nucleotides match TRBD1. This CDR3 has 16 amino acids. The trim removed 0 bases at V and 6 bases at J, leaving 6 bases unmatched. Germline V lookup: CDR1 MNHNS, CDR2 SASEGT. DNA for the CDR3: TGTGCCAGCAGTGAAGCGGGACAGGGGGTTTCGGATGGCTACACCTTC. Translation gives CASSEAGQGVSDGYTF.

This clone occurred a few times. This chain joins TRBV7-9 and TRBJ1-6; 7 bases agree with TRBD1. V lost 0 bases and J lost 7; bases outside the gene matches: 9. CDR3 size: 17 residues. Germline loops: CDR1 SEHNR, CDR2 FQNEAQ (reference sequence). CDR3 in DNA: TGTGCCAGCAGCTTAGCCCGGGGACAGATGGGGAATTCACCCCTCCACTTT. It yields the protein CASSLARGQMGNSPLHF.

This clone was counted a few times. The chain is built from TRBV19 and TRBJ2-1; D unresolved. Germline assignment: CDR1 LNHDA and CDR2 SQIVND (reference sequence). This CDR3 comprises 18 residues. The ends were cut back, 5 bases at V and 1 base at J, with 21 bases in the middle. The CDR3 sequence: CASSLPPTETGSYNEQFF. In DNA, the CDR3 is TGTGCCAGTAGTCTTCCCCCGACTGAAACCGGGTCCTACAATGAGCAGTTCTTC.

This chain links TRBV9 with TRBJ2-2; possible D gene TRBD2, 6 bases. CDR1 SGDLS and CDR2 YYNGEE come from the germline V gene. V was trimmed by 3 bases and J by 6 bases, leaving 15 bases between them. There are 15 residues in the CDR3. The CDR3 bases are TGTGCCAGCAGCGCGCGGGACCAACGGGCCGGGGAGCTGTTTTTT. This codes for CASSARDQRAGELFF.

The chain uses TRBV9 and TRBJ1-1; D uncertain. From germline, CDR1 is SGDLS and CDR2 YYNGEE. V shed 3 bases and J shed 6 bases, with 12 bases lying between them. This CDR3 contains 13 residues. The CDR3 DNA reads as TGTGCCAGCAGCGGGCCGTCAGGATCTGAAGCTTTCTTT. Translated, it gives CASSGPSGSEAFF.

The V call is TRBV5-1, the J call TRBJ2-1, with 9 bases aligning to TRBD2. The ends lost 3 bases at V and 3 bases at J; junction bases unmatched: 7. Germline CDR1 SGHRS, CDR2 YFSETQ. The CDR3 length is 16 residues. CDR3 region: CASSYGSGSDYNEQFF. For the CDR3, the DNA is TGCGCCAGCAGCTATGGTAGCGGGAGTGACTACAATGAGCAGTTCTTC.

The chain links TRBV5-1 to TRBJ2-2, with 9 bases lining up with TRBD1. This CDR3 has 15 amino acids. With 0 bases clipped from V and 6 bases from J, the junction kept 3 bases outside the gene matches. From germline, CDR1 is SGHRS and CDR2 YFSETQ. CDR3 sequence: CASSLGDRVAGELFF. DNA of the CDR3: TGCGCCAGCAGCTTGGGGGACAGGGTCGCCGGGGAGCTGTTTTTT.

This clone has only a few counts. The genes are TRBV4-3 and TRBJ2-2; the D is unclear. There are 15 residues in the CDR3. Deletions cut 0 bases from V and 6 bases from J, with 11 bases between. Germline V gene data show CDR1 as LGHNA and CDR2 as YSLEER. CDR3 nucleotide sequence: TGCGCCAGCAGCCAAGATCGCGATATTCCCGGGGAGCTGTTTTTT. Amino acids: CASSQDRDIPGELFF.

The chain is built from TRBV18 and TRBJ2-7; 7 positions match TRBD1. CDR1 is KGHSH and CDR2 is LQKENI in the germline V gene. V gave up 2 bases and J gave up 0 bases; unmatched junction bases: 4. The CDR3 extends over 15 amino acids. In DNA form, the CDR3 reads TGTGCCAGCTCACCAACAGGGGTTCACTCCTACGAGCAGTACTTC. Translated: CASSPTGVHSYEQYF.

The chain combines TRBV11-3 with TRBJ2-7; D not certain. The CDR3 spans 11 residues. Germline-derived CDR1 and CDR2 are SGHNT and YENEEA. V lost 4 bases and J 5 bases, leaving 6 bases between the germline ends. CDR3 loop: CASSSQDEQYF. The CDR3 DNA sequence: TGTGCCAGCAGCTCCCAGGACGAGCAGTACTTC.